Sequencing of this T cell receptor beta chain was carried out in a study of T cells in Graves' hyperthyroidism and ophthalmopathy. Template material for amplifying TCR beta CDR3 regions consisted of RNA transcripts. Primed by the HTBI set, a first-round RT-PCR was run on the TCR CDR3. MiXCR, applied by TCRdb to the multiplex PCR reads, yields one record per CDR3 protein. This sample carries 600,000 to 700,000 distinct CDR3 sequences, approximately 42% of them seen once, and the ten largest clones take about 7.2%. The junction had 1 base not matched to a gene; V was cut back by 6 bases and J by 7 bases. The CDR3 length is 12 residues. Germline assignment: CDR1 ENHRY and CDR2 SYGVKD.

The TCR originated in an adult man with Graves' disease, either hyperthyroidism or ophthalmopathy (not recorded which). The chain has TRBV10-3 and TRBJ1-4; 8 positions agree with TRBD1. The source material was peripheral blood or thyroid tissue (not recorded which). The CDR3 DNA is TGTGCCATCAGGGACAGGGTTGAAAAACTGTTTTTT. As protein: CAIRDRVEKLFF.